A selection of T cell receptor beta chains follows, all from one sample in a study of T cells in localized non-small cell lung cancer. Clones were sequenced by immunoSEQ multiplex PCR, and TCRdb holds only the in-frame ones, with some missing. This table has over 30,000 clones, approximately 80% appearing once. The source was peripheral blood, collected before any cancer treatment. The receptors were sampled from a male donor aged 60 or older with stage II squamous cell lung carcinoma. The CDR3 runs from the conserved cysteine through the conserved F or W. A D gene is named only where the DNA matches it firmly. Some rows mark clone size as missing; the rest say once, few, many or name a class of expanded clone.

D: NA; size: once; length: 15; V: TRBV6-5; J: TRBJ2-5; CDR3: CASSSSRAQQETQYF; DNA: TGTGCCAGCAGTTCTAGCCGGGCCCAACAAGAGACCCAGTACTTC
D: NA; size: few; length: 15; V: TRBV19; J: TRBJ1-3; CDR3: CASTPVAGLRNTIYF; DNA: TGTGCCAGTACCCCGGTGGCAGGGCTTAGAAACACCATATATTTT
D: TRBD1; size: once; length: 18; V: TRBV5-1; J: TRBJ1-6; CDR3: CASSLLGQSRSYNSPLHF; DNA: TGCGCCAGCAGCTTGTTGGGACAGTCCCGCTCCTATAATTCACCCCTCCACTTT
D: NA; size: NA; length: 16; V: TRBV4-3; J: TRBJ2-2; CDR3: CASSQGAAGGAGELFF; DNA: TGCGCCAGCAGCCAAGGTGCGGCCGGTGGGGCCGGGGAGCTGTTTTTT
D: NA; size: NA; length: 15; V: TRBV28; J: TRBJ1-2; CDR3: CASSSPREGSDGYTF; DNA: TGTGCCAGCAGTTCCCCTAGAGAGGGAAGTGATGGCTACACCTTC
D: NA; size: NA; length: 14; V: TRBV12-5; J: TRBJ2-5; CDR3: CASEGDLVSETQYF; DNA: TGTGCTAGCGAAGGGGACTTAGTCTCAGAGACCCAGTACTTC
D: TRBD1; size: NA; length: 15; V: TRBV4-3; J: TRBJ1-4; CDR3: CASSRWDRENEKLFF; DNA: TGCGCCAGCAGTCGTTGGGACAGGGAGAATGAAAAACTGTTTTTT
D: NA; size: NA; length: 13; V: TRBV5-5; J: TRBJ2-7; CDR3: CASQTVGSGEQYF; DNA: TGTGCCTCTCAGACGGTAGGGAGCGGCGAGCAGTACTTC
D: NA; size: NA; length: 15; V: TRBV6-5; J: TRBJ1-6; CDR3: CASSYSGTNNSPLHF; DNA: TGTGCCAGCAGTTATTCCGGGACAAATAATTCACCCCTCCACTTT
D: NA; size: NA; length: 16; V: TRBV7-6; J: TRBJ2-7; CDR3: CASSSPGDIPTYEQYF; DNA: TGTGCCAGCAGCTCCCCCGGAGACATCCCGACCTACGAGCAGTACTTC
D: TRBD2; size: NA; length: 15; V: TRBV5-1; J: TRBJ2-1; CDR3: CASSHSSGGYNEQFF; DNA: TGCGCCAGCAGCCATTCTAGCGGTGGCTACAATGAGCAGTTCTTC
D: NA; size: NA; length: 16; V: TRBV11-3; J: TRBJ2-3; CDR3: CASSPRDSKGTDTQYF; DNA: TGTGCCAGCAGCCCGCGGGACTCCAAGGGCACAGATACGCAGTATTTT
D: TRBD1; size: NA; length: 16; V: TRBV28; J: TRBJ2-1; CDR3: CASSFRPGQGSNEQFF; DNA: TGTGCCAGCAGTTTTCGACCGGGACAGGGCAGCAATGAGCAGTTCTTC
D: NA; size: NA; length: 15; V: TRBV18; J: TRBJ1-1; CDR3: CASRGFAARNTEAFF; DNA: TGTGCCAGCCGAGGTTTTGCGGCCAGGAACACTGAAGCTTTCTTT
D: NA; size: NA; length: 15; V: TRBV7-2; J: TRBJ1-1; CDR3: CASSLGGWGNTEAFF; DNA: TGTGCCAGCAGCTTAGGGGGTTGGGGGAACACTGAAGCTTTCTTT
D: NA; size: NA; length: 14; V: TRBV5-1; J: TRBJ1-2; CDR3: CASSSSSSNYGYTF; DNA: TGCGCCAGCAGCTCCTCATCCTCTAACTATGGCTACACCTTC
D: NA; size: NA; length: 16; V: TRBV7-2; J: TRBJ2-7; CDR3: CASSQEGTGPMGEQYF; DNA: TGTGCCAGCAGCCAAGAGGGCACGGGCCCAATGGGGGAGCAGTACTTC
D: TRBD2; size: NA; length: 17; V: TRBV18; J: TRBJ2-7; CDR3: CASSPRGGGLSSYEQYF; DNA: TGTGCCAGCTCACCTCGGGGGGGCGGACTTAGCTCCTACGAGCAGTACTTC
D: TRBD2; size: NA; length: 16; V: TRBV7-2; J: TRBJ2-1; CDR3: CASSLGSGSFSNEQFF; DNA: TGTGCCAGCAGCTTAGGAAGCGGGAGTTTTTCGAATGAGCAGTTCTTC
D: NA; size: NA; length: 14; V: TRBV7-9; J: TRBJ1-1; CDR3: CASSFSGEGTEAFF; DNA: TGTGCCAGCAGCTTTTCAGGCGAAGGGACTGAAGCTTTCTTT
D: NA; size: NA; length: 16; V: TRBV28; J: TRBJ2-3; CDR3: CASSLSPTDYTDTQYF; DNA: TGTGCCAGCAGTTTAAGCCCGACAGATTACACAGATACGCAGTATTTT
D: TRBD2; size: NA; length: 17; V: TRBV7-2; J: TRBJ2-7; CDR3: CASSLEASGRAAYEQYF; DNA: TGTGCCAGCAGCTTAGAGGCTAGCGGGAGGGCTGCCTACGAGCAGTACTTC
D: TRBD1; size: NA; length: 15; V: TRBV5-8; J: TRBJ2-3; CDR3: CASSPGLRGTDTQYF; DNA: TGTGCCAGCAGCCCGGGCCTCAGGGGGACAGATACGCAGTATTTT
D: NA; size: few; length: 13; V: TRBV10-3; J: TRBJ2-7; CDR3: CAISELGYYEQYF; DNA: TGTGCCATCAGTGAATTAGGATACTACGAGCAGTACTTC
D: TRBD1; size: medium-sized; length: 13; V: TRBV7-9; J: TRBJ2-7; CDR3: CASSPGQGHEQYF; DNA: TGTGCCAGCAGCCCCGGACAGGGCCACGAGCAGTACTTC
D: NA; size: NA; length: 15; V: TRBV2; J: TRBJ1-6; CDR3: CASSDWGQGNSPLHF; DNA: TGTGCCAGCAGTGACTGGGGCCAGGGGAACTCACCCCTCCACTTT
D: NA; size: NA; length: 14; V: TRBV23-1; J: TRBJ2-4; CDR3: CASSREGTKNIQYF; DNA: TGCGCCAGCAGCAGGGAAGGGACCAAAAACATTCAGTACTTC
D: NA; size: NA; length: 12; V: TRBV19; J: TRBJ2-7; CDR3: CASSQGGYEQYF; DNA: TGTGCCAGTAGTCAGGGCGGCTACGAGCAGTACTTC
D: NA; size: NA; length: 11; V: TRBV5-1; J: TRBJ1-2; CDR3: CASRFGQGYTF; DNA: TGTGCCAGCAGATTCGGACAGGGCTACACCTTC
D: NA; size: once; length: 11; V: TRBV6-4; J: TRBJ2-1; CDR3: CASPPGEEQFF; DNA: TGTGCCAGCCCTCCGGGTGAAGAGCAGTTCTTC
D: NA; size: NA; length: 14; V: TRBV5-1; J: TRBJ1-2; CDR3: CASSFQTDNYGYTF; DNA: TGCGCCAGCAGCTTTCAGACGGATAACTATGGCTACACCTTC
D: NA; size: NA; length: 12; V: TRBV6-1; J: TRBJ2-7; CDR3: CASSERGYEQYF; DNA: TGTGCCAGCAGTGAAAGGGGGTACGAGCAGTACTTC
D: NA; size: NA; length: 12; V: TRBV29-1; J: TRBJ2-5; CDR3: CSVNRAQETQYF; DNA: TGCAGCGTTAATAGGGCCCAGGAGACCCAGTACTTC
D: TRBD1; size: NA; length: 12; V: TRBV2; J: TRBJ1-4; CDR3: CASKRGQEKLFF; DNA: TGTGCCAGCAAAAGGGGGCAAGAAAAACTGTTTTTT
D: NA; size: NA; length: 15; V: TRBV2; J: TRBJ2-4; CDR3: CASTGRGAGKNIQYF; DNA: TGTGCCAGCACTGGGAGGGGGGCCGGCAAAAACATTCAGTACTTC
D: NA; size: NA; length: 15; V: TRBV9; J: TRBJ1-4; CDR3: CASSVTGWANEKLFF; DNA: TGTGCCAGCAGCGTTACAGGGTGGGCTAATGAAAAACTGTTTTTT
D: TRBD1; size: NA; length: 13; V: TRBV27; J: TRBJ2-7; CDR3: CASSVLTGREQYF; DNA: TGTGCCAGCAGTGTATTGACAGGGCGCGAGCAGTACTTC
D: NA; size: NA; length: 13; V: TRBV30; J: TRBJ2-3; CDR3: CAWSVQGDTTQYF; DNA: TGTGCCTGGAGTGTACAGGGTGATACTACGCAGTATTTT
D: NA; size: NA; length: 16; V: TRBV7-6; J: TRBJ2-5; CDR3: CASSLDWGGASETQYF; DNA: TGTGCCAGCAGCTTAGATTGGGGGGGCGCAAGCGAGACCCAGTACTTC
D: NA; size: NA; length: 14; V: TRBV4-1; J: TRBJ1-3; CDR3: CASSEGDSGNTIYF; DNA: TGCGCCAGCAGCGAGGGAGACTCTGGAAACACCATATATTTT
D: NA; size: NA; length: 15; V: TRBV5-5; J: TRBJ1-5; CDR3: CASSLFTGASQPQHF; DNA: TGTGCCAGCAGCTTGTTTACGGGGGCAAGTCAGCCCCAGCATTTT
D: TRBD1; size: NA; length: 13; V: TRBV5-1; J: TRBJ1-5; CDR3: CASSTQGDQPQHF; DNA: TGCGCCAGCAGCACTCAGGGGGACCAGCCCCAGCATTTT
D: TRBD2; size: NA; length: 17; V: TRBV30; J: TRBJ2-3; CDR3: CAWSAGTSGRNTDTQYF; DNA: TGTGCCTGGAGTGCCGGGACTAGCGGGAGGAACACAGATACGCAGTATTTT
D: TRBD2; size: NA; length: 15; V: TRBV27; J: TRBJ2-7; CDR3: CASRDSGELIYEQYF; DNA: TGTGCCAGCAGAGATAGCGGGGAATTAATCTACGAGCAGTACTTC
D: TRBD1; size: NA; length: 15; V: TRBV5-8; J: TRBJ2-5; CDR3: CASSPGQGGGETQYF; DNA: TGTGCCAGCAGCCCGGGACAGGGTGGGGGAGAGACCCAGTACTTC
D: TRBD2; size: NA; length: 15; V: TRBV11-1; J: TRBJ2-3; CDR3: CASSLADREGRPQYF; DNA: TGTGCCAGCAGCTTAGCGGATCGGGAGGGCCGGCCGCAGTATTTT
D: NA; size: NA; length: 14; V: TRBV29-1; J: TRBJ2-7; CDR3: CSVEAETTPYEQYF; DNA: TGCAGCGTTGAAGCGGAGACTACCCCCTACGAGCAGTACTTC
D: NA; size: few; length: 12; V: TRBV7-3; J: TRBJ2-7; CDR3: CASSFSSGEQYF; DNA: TGTGCCAGCAGCTTTAGTAGTGGCGAGCAGTACTTC
D: NA; size: NA; length: 16; V: TRBV6-6; J: TRBJ2-5; CDR3: CASSYSRDVNQETQYF; DNA: TGTGCCAGCAGTTACTCGAGGGACGTCAATCAAGAGACCCAGTACTTC
D: TRBD1; size: once; length: 14; V: TRBV2; J: TRBJ1-4; CDR3: CASQGQGTYEKLFF; DNA: TGTGCCAGTCAGGGACAGGGTACTTATGAAAAACTGTTTTTT
D: TRBD1; size: NA; length: 14; V: TRBV7-2; J: TRBJ2-7; CDR3: CASSLDRDSYEQYF; DNA: TGTGCCAGCAGCCTAGACAGGGACTCCTACGAGCAGTACTTC
D: TRBD1; size: NA; length: 15; V: TRBV27; J: TRBJ2-7; CDR3: CASSSSSTGNYEQYF; DNA: TGTGCCAGCAGTTCCTCCTCGACAGGGAACTACGAGCAGTACTTC
D: NA; size: NA; length: 16; V: TRBV18; J: TRBJ2-7; CDR3: CASSPESGAMRYEQYF; DNA: TGTGCCAGCTCACCAGAGTCAGGCGCTATGCGCTACGAGCAGTACTTC
D: NA; size: NA; length: 14; V: TRBV5-1; J: TRBJ2-1; CDR3: CASRDQLAYNEQFF; DNA: TGCGCCAGCAGAGATCAGTTAGCGTACAATGAGCAGTTCTTC
D: NA; size: NA; length: 16; V: TRBV14; J: TRBJ1-4; CDR3: CASSTVGVATNEKLFF; DNA: TGTGCCAGCAGTACGGTCGGGGTTGCAACTAATGAAAAACTGTTTTTT